This paragraph covers one T cell receptor (beta chain) sequence. Its antigen remains unidentified. Base qualities are not at hand, and no much larger clone is one base apart. This record comes from a study of T cell responses to AZD1222 COVID-19 vaccine (dated by TCRdb to the early 2020s). Broadly, across the study: Because spike-specific TCR depth and breadth did not differ between the two schedules, AZD1222 recipients who got a second dose at roughly 4 weeks were pooled with those who got a second dose at roughly 12 weeks. A total of 240 or so trial participants underwent TCR sequencing, of whom more than 200 had received two doses of AZD1222 and about 25 had received two doses of the MenACWY control vaccine. Enrollment into the trials was organized by age into subgroups of 18-55, 56-69 and 70-plus years, and those subgroups contained about 160, 30 and 59 TCR-sequenced participants, respectively.

Relative to germline, V is 5 bases shorter and J is 3 bases shorter, with 11 bases between their ends. The CDR3 sequence holds 13 residues, the cysteine and phenylalanine included. The DNA shown is the 39-base CDR3, in frame from base 1. According to the germline V gene (reference sequence), CDR1 reads PRHDT and CDR2 reads FYEKMQ. What the research found in general, with its limitations: Reportedly, almost half of the unique spike-specific TCRs recognized epitopes lying outside the regions that are mutated in the B.1.351 and B.1.1.7 variants. The 56-69-year group was small, and its depth increase did not reach significance, likely because of low power. Because no day 14 peak-response samples were available, the repertoires could be characterized only after the peak T cell response. After two AZD1222 doses, spike-specific TCR breadth and depth were significantly higher than at day 0 and than in MenACWY recipients. Conclusions about previously exposed vaccinees are limited because only five to seven AZD1222 recipients were SARS-CoV-2 seropositive at baseline. Most participants were white British and females outnumbered males, and the authors suggested that clonal diversity may have been underestimated. CD4 TCRs associated with the vaccine covered the entire spike protein, and the dominant responses were in regions 160-218 and 743-854.

Taken with the paper, the label for time point translates to: baseline before first vaccination. Vaccinee samples came from UK trials COV001 and COV002, including a single-blind randomized controlled phase 2/3 trial of AZD1222 (ChAdOx1 nCoV-19) in healthy adults. For TCRbeta chain sequencing, PBMC samples were collected from trial participants at day 0 and at day 28 after the second dose. The CDR3 regions of human TCRbeta chains were analyzed by immunosequencing. In the source study's methods: Repertoire TCRs were matched against a reference library of SARS-CoV-2-specific TCRs generated with the MIRA antigen-specificity platform. Breadth meant the fraction of unique TCRs that were SARS-CoV-2-associated, whereas depth meant the fraction of total T cells that were SARS-CoV-2-associated. Each spike-specific TCR was assigned to its reactive spike region and to a CD4 or CD8 class using the MIRA data. Log10-transformed breadth and depth values were compared by one-way ANOVA with Sidak's multiple comparisons tests. In TCRdb, the immuneACCESS table is reduced to in-frame sequences with V and J assigned. These tables do not hold every clone; where another copy was compared, an unresolved V gene accounts for under half, and the others remain unexplained. V and J calls and clone size follow that table, whereas D and trimming were derived from the DNA. This sample comprises around 140,000 clones, around nine tenths of them detected only once. In total, the top ten clones hold roughly 1.7% of the sample.

The specimen comprised peripheral blood, sampled on day 0 of AZD1222 vaccination. The sequence was obtained from an adult in good health. This receptor chain uses TRBV13 and TRBJ2-7, with a weak D call of TRBD2 (5 bases match). CDR3 sequence: CASSPGFDYEQYF. The sequenced DNA: TGTGCCAGCAGCCCGGGGTTTGACTACGAGCAGTACTTC. The entire variable domain, with the stretches around the CDR3 drawn from the reference TRBV13 and TRBJ2-7 proteins, is AAGVIQSPRHLIKEKRETATLKCYPIPRHDTVYWYQQGPGQDPQFLISFYEKMQSDKGSIPDRFSAQQFSDYHSELNMSSLELGDSALYFCASSPGFDYEQYFGPGTRLTVT.